This T cell receptor (beta chain) was recovered during a study of blood T cells in healthy people across ages. This CDR3 region has 12 residues. Germline assignment: CDR1 SQVTM and CDR2 ANQGSEA. V shed 6 bases and J shed 0 bases, with 9 bases lying between them. The second PCR ran about 6 to 11 cycles with a sample-barcoded 5' primer and J-beta primers. TCRdb processed the 5' RACE reads anew with MiXCR; each CDR3 protein has one entry. This table holds 1.2 million to 1.5 million distinct CDR3 sequences, 59% found once. The rearrangement uses TRBV29-1 and TRBJ2-7; D is ambiguous. The TCR originated in a young man in good health. Sequenced sample: blood. The CDR3 region has the DNA TGCAGCGTGCAGTCCCTCTCCTACGAGCAGTACTTC. Amino acids: CSVQSLSYEQYF.